These 31 T cell receptor beta chains were sequenced from one sample in a study of T cell changes during pregnancy in multiple sclerosis. Data came from immunoSEQ multiplex PCR; TCRdb stores just in-frame clones and leaves some out. The profile shows tens of thousands of clones, 90% to 95% of them singletons. Sequenced here: CD4+ T cells from peripheral blood mononuclear cells, sampled in the third trimester of pregnancy. These TCRs come from a female donor in good health, enrolled as a control in a pregnancy study.

The chain joins TRBV7-2 to TRBJ1-2; a weak D match, TRBD1 (5 bases). Germline V gene sequence: CDR1 SGHTA, CDR2 FQGNSA. V gave up 3 bases and J gave up 9 bases, with 14 bases separating them. The CDR3 loop spans 13 amino acids. CDR3 DNA sequence: TGTGCCAGCAGCTTTCGCTCCCTGGACAGCTACACCTTC. Its translation is CASSFRSLDSYTF.

The chain employs TRBV6-1 and TRBJ2-1; tentative D call: TRBD1 (5 bases). This CDR3 is built from 10 residues. The germline V gene encodes CDR1 MNHNS and CDR2 SASEGT. Trimming pared 7 bases from V and 13 bases from J, leaving 11 bases between. CDR3: CASKDTSQFF. As DNA, the CDR3 is TGTGCCAGCAAGGACACATCACAGTTCTTC.

J is TRBJ1-1 and V is TRBV9; D is unclear. V shed 2 bases and J shed 3 bases, with 11 bases lying between them. The length of the CDR3 is 14 residues. Germline V gives CDR1 SGDLS, CDR2 YYNGEE. DNA for the CDR3: TGTGCCAGCAGCGTTTCGATGCGCGACACTGAAGCTTTCTTT. Residues: CASSVSMRDTEAFF.

The chain combines TRBV30 with TRBJ2-2, with D tentatively TRBD2 (5 bases). Trimming stripped 3 bases from V and 6 bases from J, with 17 bases between. Germline lookup yields CDR1 GTSNPN and CDR2 SVGIG (reference sequence). This CDR3 comprises 15 residues. As DNA, the CDR3 is TGTGCCTGGAGGGGAGTTTACCGGAGAGCCGGGGAGCTGTTTTTT. This encodes CAWRGVYRRAGELFF.

V and J are TRBV11-3 and TRBJ2-1; 8 bases are a match to TRBD2. The trim removed 1 base at V and 8 bases at J, leaving 7 bases unmatched. CDR3 length: 15 residues. Germline V lookup: CDR1 SGHNT, CDR2 YENEEA. In DNA, the CDR3 is TGTGCCAGCAGCTTAGGGCGGGGGGCGGAGGATGAGCAGTTCTTC. This translates into CASSLGRGAEDEQFF.

This clone was recorded only once. The rearrangement uses TRBV5-1 and TRBJ1-2; D might be TRBD1 (5 bases). CDR3 size: 13 residues. In germline, CDR1 is SGHRS, CDR2 YFSETQ. V shed 2 bases and J shed 6 bases, with 11 bases lying between them. The CDR3 reads CASSFGGGDGYTF. The DNA of the CDR3 is TGCGCCAGCAGCTTCGGCGGGGGGGATGGCTACACCTTC.

The chain is built from TRBV5-1 and TRBJ1-1; D is unclear. The V end lost 2 bases, the J end lost 3 bases, and 8 bases lay between the germline ends. CDR1 and CDR2 (germline): SGHRS, YFSETQ. The CDR3 spans 13 residues. The CDR3 is CASSLLGDTEAFF. In nucleotides, the CDR3 is TGCGCCAGCAGCTTACTAGGTGACACTGAAGCTTTCTTT. Filled out from reference TRBV5-1 and TRBJ1-1, the complete variable domain reads KAGVTQTPRYLIKTRGQQVTLSCSPISGHRSVSWYQQTPGQGLQFLFEYFSETQRNKGNFPGRFSGRQFSNSRSEMNVSTLELGDSALYLCASSLLGDTEAFFGQGTRLTVV.

The chain couples TRBV25-1 to TRBJ1-2; D call uncertain. CDR1 and CDR2 from the germline V gene are MGHDK and SYGVNS. There are 13 residues in the CDR3. V was clipped by 4 bases and J by 7 bases, with 13 bases between them. This chain's CDR3 is CASSVEASFGYTF. The CDR3 bases are TGTGCCAGCAGTGTAGAGGCCTCGTTTGGCTACACCTTC.

The chain is built from TRBV7-2 and TRBJ1-3, with 7 nucleotides matching TRBD1. After removal of 4 bases from V and 0 bases from J, the junction contained 0 bases not matched to a gene. Germline CDR1 is SGHTA and CDR2 is FQGNSA. The CDR3 covers 14 residues. CDR3: CASSWDSSGNTIYF. CDR3 in DNA: TGTGCCAGCAGCTGGGACAGCTCTGGAAACACCATATATTTT.

The chain recombines TRBV18 with TRBJ1-4, with TRBD1 identical over 9 bases. This CDR3 has 16 residues. V shed 5 bases, J shed 5 bases, and the junction held 9 bases outside the gene matches. Germline V gene lookup returns CDR1 KGHSH and CDR2 LQKENI. CDR3 in DNA: TGTGCCAGCTCAGCGGGGGGACAGGGAAAAAATGAAAAACTGTTTTTT. It specifies CASSAGGQGKNEKLFF.

Here the CDR3 reads CASSSERGPTDTQYF. The CDR3 coding sequence is TGTGCCAGCAGCTCAGAGCGGGGGCCCACAGATACGCAGTATTTT. The gene calls are TRBV7-2 and TRBJ2-3; 8 bases map to TRBD2. CDR3 size: 15 residues. After removal of 4 bases from V and 2 bases from J, the junction contained 5 bases not matched to a gene. Germline V gene sequence: CDR1 SGHTA, CDR2 FQGNSA.

This clone was detected only once. The chain links TRBV7-9 to TRBJ2-2; TRBD1 matches 7 bases. Germline CDR1 is SEHNR and CDR2 is FQNEAQ (reference sequence). The V gene end was trimmed by 4 bases and the J gene end by 3 bases; junction bases not matched to a gene: 5. The CDR3 is made up of 15 amino acids. The DNA for the CDR3 is TGTGCCAGCAGCTCGGGACAGCGATACACCGGGGAGCTGTTTTTT. Residues: CASSSGQRYTGELFF.

The V and J genes are TRBV9 and TRBJ2-3; no firm D call. V was cut by 0 bases and J by 2 bases, with 7 bases left in between. The CDR3 runs to 14 residues. Looked up from germline, CDR1 is SGDLS and CDR2 is YYNGEE. The CDR3 coding sequence is TGTGCCAGCAGCGTAGTTTCGGTCACAGATACGCAGTATTTT. It codes for CASSVVSVTDTQYF.

The rearrangement links TRBV18 to TRBJ2-7; D is possibly TRBD1 (5 bases). Per the germline V gene, CDR1 is KGHSH and CDR2 is LQKENI. The CDR3 length is 14 residues. V was shortened by 3 bases and J by 3 bases, with 12 bases between the two germline ends. The CDR3 loop reads CASSPRGPIYEQYF. CDR3 nucleotides: TGTGCCAGCTCACCTAGGGGTCCCATCTACGAGCAGTACTTC.

This clone was observed once. The chain has TRBV19 and TRBJ1-2, with D possibly matching TRBD1 (6 bases). Germline V CDR1 and CDR2: LNHDA, SQIVND (reference sequence). V lost 3 bases, J lost 2 bases, and 19 bases lay in between. The CDR3 is made up of 17 amino acids. The CDR3 DNA is TGTGCCAGTAGTATTTCCGCCAGGGGATCGGGGAACTATGGCTACACCTTC. Amino acids: CASSISARGSGNYGYTF.

The chain combines TRBV27 with TRBJ2-7; 7 bases fit TRBD1. This CDR3 comprises 17 residues. Losses at the gene ends were 6 bases for V and 7 bases for J; bases not matched to a gene: 21. Germline assignment: CDR1 MNHEY and CDR2 SMNVEV (reference sequence). CDR3 residues: CASSTPLRQGTSWEQYF. The DNA for the CDR3 is TGTGCCAGCAGCACGCCCTTGCGACAGGGTACCTCCTGGGAGCAGTACTTC.

V and J are TRBV13 and TRBJ2-2; D gene unclear. Germline V gene sequence: CDR1 PRHDT, CDR2 FYEKMQ (reference sequence). The CDR3 has 12 residues. The V end was cut by 4 bases, the J end by 6 bases, with 6 bases between. The CDR3 DNA reads TGTGCCAGCAGCTCCCCAGCCGGGGAGCTGTTTTTT. Its protein product is CASSSPAGELFF.

The rearrangement uses TRBV6-5 and TRBJ1-1, with D uncertain. Per the germline V gene, CDR1 is MNHEY and CDR2 is SVGAGI. Trimming left V 6 bases short and J 1 base short, with 9 bases between. This CDR3 comprises 13 residues. CDR3 DNA sequence: TGTGCCAGCAGCTACACAGAGAACACTGAAGCTTTCTTT. Its protein product is CASSYTENTEAFF.

V usage is TRBV10-2 and J usage is TRBJ2-5, with 7 bases aligning to TRBD2. V lost 8 bases, J lost 2 bases, and 8 bases stayed unmatched. The CDR3 sequence is 14 residues long. Germline assignment: CDR1 WSHSY and CDR2 SAAADI. The CDR3 spells CASWTGGTQETQYF. The CDR3 nucleotides read TGCGCCAGCTGGACCGGGGGGACGCAAGAGACCCAGTACTTC.

The chain recombines TRBV28 with TRBJ2-5; possible D gene TRBD2, 6 bases. The CDR3 consists of 16 residues. CDR1 is MDHEN, CDR2 SYDVKM, per germline. Trimming pared 5 bases from V and 6 bases from J, leaving 22 bases between. The CDR3 bases are TGTGCCAGCAGTCCTTCCGGGACTCCTACTCTGAAGACCCAGTACTTC. It specifies CASSPSGTPTLKTQYF.

The chain links TRBV7-6 to TRBJ2-5; TRBD2 matches at 7 bases. Germline CDR1 and CDR2: SGHVS and FNYEAQ. V lost 1 base and J lost 5; bases outside the gene matches: 10. This CDR3 contains 16 residues. Written as DNA, the CDR3 is TGTGCCAGCAGCTTAGGGCTCTCTAGCGGAGGGGAGACCCAGTACTTC. The encoded protein is CASSLGLSSGGETQYF.

The chain has TRBV6-1 and TRBJ2-1; 9 bases agree with TRBD1. Trimming removed 4 bases from V and 0 bases from J; junction bases left unmatched: 4. The germline V gene encodes CDR1 MNHNS and CDR2 SASEGT. The CDR3 spans 16 residues. CDR3 nucleotide sequence: TGTGCCAGCAGTGGGCAACAGGGGGCCTCCTACAATGAGCAGTTCTTC. As protein: CASSGQQGASYNEQFF.

V usage is TRBV5-6 and J usage is TRBJ1-1, with 9 bases fitting TRBD1. The CDR3 runs to 14 residues. After removal of 4 bases from V and 4 bases from J, the junction contained 5 bases not matched to a gene. Germline CDR1 and CDR2: SGHDT and YYEEEE. As DNA, the CDR3 is TGTGCCAGCAGCAACAGGGGGCTCGGCACTGAAGCTTTCTTT. As protein: CASSNRGLGTEAFF.

The chain joins TRBV7-9 to TRBJ2-1, with TRBD2 matching 7 bases. After removal of 11 bases from V and 5 bases from J, the junction contained 9 bases not matched to a gene. There are 13 residues in the CDR3. Germline loops: CDR1 SEHNR, CDR2 FQNEAQ (reference sequence). CDR3: CASRGVIHNEQFF. DNA for the CDR3: TGTGCCTCCCGGGGGGTTATTCACAATGAGCAGTTCTTC.

The chain couples TRBV9 to TRBJ2-2, with 11 bases lining up with TRBD2. The CDR3 consists of 14 residues. With V trimmed by 5 bases and J by 4 bases, 1 base remained unmatched. Germline V gene data show CDR1 as SGDLS and CDR2 as YYNGEE. The CDR3 DNA reads as TGTGCCAGCAGGACTAGCGGGGCCACCGGGGAGCTGTTTTTT. Its translation is CASRTSGATGELFF.

This chain connects TRBV4-3 to TRBJ1-2; no firm D call. The CDR3 length is 13 residues. Germline CDR1 LGHNA, CDR2 YSLEER. V lost 3 bases to trimming and J lost 8 bases, with 13 bases between them. The CDR3 nucleotides read TGCGCCAGCAGCCAGGGCGAGACCGCGGGCTACACCTTC. Translation gives CASSQGETAGYTF.

The J gene is TRBJ2-7, the V gene TRBV6-1, with a weak D call TRBD2 (6 bases). Trimming removed 3 bases from V and 3 bases from J, with 12 bases in between. CDR3 length: 14 residues. Per the germline V gene, CDR1 is MNHNS and CDR2 is SASEGT. Here the CDR3 reads CASSESDGGYEQYF. CDR3 sequence (DNA): TGTGCCAGCAGTGAGTCCGACGGGGGCTACGAGCAGTACTTC.

This clone was recorded only once. The CDR3 reads CASSRQGGYEQYF. The DNA of the CDR3 is TGTGCCAGCAGCCGACAGGGAGGTTACGAGCAGTACTTC. This chain uses TRBV7-9 with TRBJ2-7; a possible D gene is TRBD1 (7 bases). The CDR3 totals 13 residues. Germline-derived CDR1 and CDR2 are SEHNR and FQNEAQ (reference sequence). V lost 5 bases and J 4 bases, leaving 12 bases between the germline ends.

This clone was detected a few times. The CDR3 loop is CASSVGRHPNQPQHF. DNA of the CDR3: TGTGCCAGCAGCGTAGGGCGGCACCCTAATCAGCCCCAGCATTTT. This chain uses TRBV9 with TRBJ1-5, with D unresolved. Germline lookup yields CDR1 SGDLS and CDR2 YYNGEE. V lost 0 bases and J 4 bases, leaving 11 bases between the germline ends. The CDR3 extends over 15 amino acids.

This clone is a singleton in its sample. The genes are TRBV7-8 and TRBJ1-3, with 12 nucleotides matching TRBD1. CDR1 SGHVS and CDR2 FQNEAQ come from the germline V gene. V trimming: 4 bases; J trimming: 1 base; junction bases outside the gene matches: 5. The length of the CDR3 is 17 residues. CDR3 in amino acids: CASSSRGQGASGNTIYF. The DNA of the CDR3 is TGTGCCAGCAGCTCCCGGGGACAGGGGGCTTCTGGAAACACCATATATTTT.

Here the CDR3 reads CASSLVGRGLRPTNEKLFF. Written as DNA, the CDR3 is TGCGCCAGCAGCTTGGTAGGCAGGGGGCTAAGACCAACTAATGAAAAACTGTTTTTT. The V and J genes are TRBV5-1 and TRBJ1-4, with 8 nucleotides matching TRBD1. The V gene end was trimmed by 0 bases and the J gene end by 0 bases; junction bases not matched to a gene: 10. There are 19 residues in the CDR3. The germline V gene encodes CDR1 SGHRS and CDR2 YFSETQ. Complete variable domain (other parts from reference TRBV5-1 and TRBJ1-4): KAGVTQTPRYLIKTRGQQVTLSCSPISGHRSVSWYQQTPGQGLQFLFEYFSETQRNKGNFPGRFSGRQFSNSRSEMNVSTLELGDSALYLCASSLVGRGLRPTNEKLFFGSGTQLSVL.